This T cell receptor beta chain was sequenced in a study of high-grade serous ovarian cancer treatment subgroups. Only in-frame clones appear in the TCRdb table, and some are missing; sequencing was by immunoSEQ multiplex PCR. The sample includes thousands of clones, approximately 78% of them seen just once. This clone was counted only a few times. Tumor samples were obtained before definitive surgery or chemotherapy. Looked up from germline, CDR1 is LNHDA and CDR2 is SQIVND (reference sequence). The CDR3 is 13 amino acids. The V and J ends lost 3 bases and 3 bases respectively, with 8 bases between them.

Sequencing was done on a sample of tumor tissue. The clonotype comes from a human donor with high-grade serous ovarian cancer. The chain joins TRBV19 to TRBJ1-1, with a tentative D call TRBD1 (5 bases). The CDR3 is CASSIFRDTEAFF. In DNA form, the CDR3 reads TGTGCCAGTAGTATTTTCAGGGACACTGAAGCTTTCTTT.